The next 2 T cell receptor beta chains were all read from a single sample in a study of blood T cell repertoires in COVID-19. Sequenced by immunoSEQ multiplex PCR; TCRdb stores in-frame clones only, minus some. The top ten clones hold 6% to 9.5% of a sample with some 100,000 clones, around 85% of them seen once. Sequencing used peripheral blood. The receptor set was obtained from a man between 70 and 80 years old who had recovered from COVID-19.

This clone came up many times. The chain combines TRBV9 with TRBJ2-7; a weak D match, TRBD1 (6 bases). V was cut by 3 bases and J by 3 bases, with 13 bases left in between. The V gene's germline CDR1 is SGDLS and CDR2 YYNGEE. This CDR3 contains 14 residues. CDR3 protein: CASSAGQFNYEQYF. The CDR3 nucleotides are TGTGCCAGCAGCGCCGGACAGTTTAACTACGAGCAGTACTTC.

J is TRBJ1-4 and V is TRBV7-8, with TRBD1 identical over 8 bases. From germline, CDR1 is SGHVS and CDR2 FQNEAQ. The CDR3 spans 15 residues. The trim removed 2 bases at V and 7 bases at J, leaving 6 bases unmatched. The CDR3 region is CASSLLRQGREKLFF. The DNA for the CDR3 is TGTGCCAGCAGCTTATTACGACAGGGGCGTGAAAAACTGTTTTTT.